This section outlines one TCR beta chain sequence together with its context. The data were taken from a study of shared clonotypes between healthy human individuals. Study overall: The donor pool was made up of a couple of women and three men aged 18 to 49.

Profiled with immunoSEQ multiplex PCR; TCRdb holds only in-frame clones, not every one. The data contain under 2.5 million clones, 92% of them singletons. The CDR3 runs 12 residues. Germline CDR1 reads SGHTA; CDR2 reads FQGNSA. Trimming at V came to 11 bases and at J to 12 bases, leaving 11 bases not matched to a gene. The donors, all of them Caucasian adults, lived in Nashville, Tennessee. The receptor's source is a man between 18 and 29 years old in good health. Some clones in this sample may be carry-over from other donors' samples. The chain combines TRBV7-2 with TRBJ2-1; TRBD1 aligns across 9 bases. The sample comprised naive CD4+ T cells from PBMCs. Noted subset: CD45RA+ positively selected. The CDR3 here is CAGEQGAEGQFF. The CDR3 DNA reads as TGTGCCGGAGAACAGGGGGCTGAGGGGCAGTTCTTC.